This is a list of T cell receptor beta chains from one sample in a study of blood T cells in healthy people across ages. TCRdb reprocessed the 5' RACE reads via MiXCR and lists one record per CDR3 protein. Seen here are hundreds of thousands of distinct CDR3 sequences, 40% to 60% observed once, and the top ten hold roughly 13%. Sequenced: blood. These receptors came from a young man in good health. Both conserved end residues are part of each CDR3. Each record gives: D gene, clone size, V gene, J gene, CDR3 protein, CDR3 DNA. The D gene is left open where the match is weak. Rows give clone size only sometimes, using once, few, many, or a class for an expanded clone.

TRBD1,few,TRBV4-1,TRBJ1-2,CASSQPTTGANYGYTF,TGCGCCAGCAGCCAGCCTACGACAGGGGCTAACTATGGCTACACCTTC
.,.,TRBV30,TRBJ2-3,CAWSVAETDTQYF,TGTGCCTGGAGTGTAGCAGAGACAGATACGCAGTATTTT
TRBD1,few,TRBV29-1,TRBJ2-3,CSVGTGSTDTQYF,TGCAGCGTTGGGACAGGGAGCACAGATACGCAGTATTTT
.,.,TRBV29-1,TRBJ2-1,CSGRGGNEQFF,TGCAGCGGCAGGGGAGGCAATGAGCAGTTCTTC
TRBD1,few,TRBV2,TRBJ2-5,CASNLNRGETQYF,TGTGCCAGCAATCTAAACAGGGGGGAGACCCAGTACTTC
TRBD2,.,TRBV27,TRBJ2-1,CASISGGGSYNEQFF,TGTGCCAGCATTAGCGGGGGGGGATCCTACAATGAGCAGTTCTTC
TRBD1,.,TRBV12-3/TRBV12-4,TRBJ2-7,CASSLAYGDRDGNEQYF,TGTGCCAGCAGTTTAGCTTACGGCGACAGGGACGGGAACGAGCAGTACTTC
.,.,TRBV3-1,TRBJ2-7,CASGQGSGNYEQYF,TGTGCCAGCGGCCAAGGATCGGGGAACTACGAGCAGTACTTC
.,.,TRBV7-9,TRBJ1-4,CASSGGPLLFF,TGTGCCAGCAGCGGGGGACCCTTGTTGTTTTTT
.,.,TRBV9,TRBJ2-5,CASSGTPGGHRYGETQYF,TGTGCCAGCAGCGGAACCCCGGGGGGACATCGTTATGGAGAGACCCAGTACTTC
.,many,TRBV10-3,TRBJ1-2,CAISVGITFYGYTF,TGTGCCATCAGTGTTGGGATAACTTTCTATGGCTACACCTTC
.,.,TRBV3-1,TRBJ2-7,CASSQLGRRYEQYF,TGTGCCAGCAGCCAACTGGGACGGAGATACGAGCAGTACTTC
.,.,TRBV7-2,TRBJ2-1,CASSLGYLPYNEQFF,TGTGCCAGCAGCTTGGGTTATCTTCCTTACAATGAGCAGTTCTTC
TRBD1,.,TRBV28,TRBJ2-7,CASTIGDRSYEQYF,TGTGCCAGCACTATCGGGGACAGATCCTACGAGCAGTACTTC
.,.,TRBV7-9,TRBJ1-1,CAGSLDRPSGGEAFF,TGTGCCGGCAGCTTAGATCGCCCTTCCGGGGGTGAAGCTTTCTTT
TRBD2,few,TRBV29-1,TRBJ2-3,CSVPGGFTDTQYF,TGCAGCGTTCCGGGGGGGTTCACAGATACGCAGTATTTT
TRBD1,.,TRBV19,TRBJ1-2,CASSIGGQVSANYGYTF,TGTGCCAGTAGTATAGGCGGACAGGTTTCAGCTAACTATGGCTACACCTTC
TRBD2,.,TRBV29-1,TRBJ2-7,CSVAPRGGAYEQYF,TGCAGCGTTGCCCCGCGCGGGGGTGCCTACGAGCAGTACTTC
TRBD2,.,TRBV5-1,TRBJ2-3,CASSLASGGTDMQYF,TGCGCCAGCAGCTTGGCTAGCGGGGGCACAGATATGCAGTATTTT
.,once,TRBV7-9,TRBJ2-1,CASSLATRGNEQFF,TGTGCCAGCAGCTTAGCGACCAGAGGCAATGAGCAGTTCTTC
.,few,TRBV5-1,TRBJ2-7,CASSLDLVSPYEQYF,TGCGCCAGCAGCTTGGACCTAGTTTCCCCCTACGAGCAGTACTTC
TRBD1,.,TRBV5-1,TRBJ1-2,CASSLEARGDNYGYTF,TGCGCCAGCAGCTTGGAGGCCAGGGGGGATAACTATGGCTACACCTTC
TRBD2,.,TRBV5-1,TRBJ2-3,CASTISGGETDTQYF,TGCGCCAGCACCATTAGCGGGGGGGAAACAGATACGCAGTATTTT
.,.,TRBV25-1,TRBJ1-1,CASSEHWQAEAFF,TGTGCCAGCAGTGAACATTGGCAGGCGGAAGCTTTCTTT
.,few,TRBV12-3/TRBV12-4,TRBJ1-1,CATAAGVGTEAFF,TGTGCCACGGCGGCAGGGGTGGGCACTGAAGCTTTCTTT
.,few,TRBV29-1,TRBJ2-3,CSVTGTSDTDTQYF,TGCAGCGTCACCGGGACCAGTGACACAGATACGCAGTATTTT
.,.,TRBV6-2/TRBV6-3,TRBJ1-5,CASTAGGGNQPQHF,TGTGCCAGCACCGCGGGAGGAGGCAATCAGCCCCAGCATTTT
TRBD2,.,TRBV6-4,TRBJ2-1,CASSDIGLAGGVSYNEQFF,TGTGCCAGCAGTGATATCGGACTAGCGGGGGGGGTCTCCTACAATGAGCAGTTCTTC
.,few,TRBV13,TRBJ1-2,CASSVVGEGNYGYTF,TGTGCCAGCAGCGTCGTGGGGGAGGGAAACTATGGCTACACCTTC
.,few,TRBV6-5,TRBJ1-1,CASSYSRGVRTNTEAFF,TGTGCCAGCAGTTACTCGCGGGGGGTAAGGACGAACACTGAAGCTTTCTTT
.,.,TRBV10-3,TRBJ2-1,CAISESPDSNEQFF,TGTGCCATCAGTGAGTCCCCGGACTCCAATGAGCAGTTCTTC
.,.,TRBV28,TRBJ2-7,CASSFGGSVYEQYF,TGTGCCAGCAGTTTTGGGGGGTCGGTCTACGAGCAGTACTTC
.,.,TRBV6-5,TRBJ2-3,CASSRQASTDTQYF,TGTGCCAGCAGCCGACAGGCTAGCACAGATACGCAGTATTTT
.,.,TRBV29-1,TRBJ1-3,CSVRVGTPTGNTIYF,TGCAGCGTAAGGGTCGGGACCCCAACTGGAAACACCATATATTTT
TRBD1,few,TRBV27,TRBJ2-1,CASSPRQGEVMGEQFF,TGTGCCAGCAGTCCCAGACAGGGTGAGGTAATGGGGGAGCAGTTCTTC
.,.,TRBV6-4,TRBJ2-1,CASSITQGSYEQFF,TGTGCCAGCAGCATAACACAGGGTTCTTATGAGCAGTTCTTC